This TCR beta chain stems from a study of a mutant IDH1 vaccine in newly diagnosed glioma. As for the study in general: The start of vaccination came 4-6 weeks after radiotherapy alone, or with temozolomide cycles. Most had both radiotherapy and temozolomide beforehand; others had only one. The study's findings and limits: Whatever changes occurred in top peripheral T cell clonotypes seemed unrelated to pseudoprogression.

With 4 bases removed from V and 5 bases from J, the gap between germline ends came to 12 bases. The CDR3 is 13 residues long. Germline V gene sequence: CDR1 KGHSH, CDR2 LQKENI. TCRdb's copy holds only in-frame clones and misses some; the assay was immunoSEQ multiplex PCR. This table has 110,000 or so clones, around 90% appearing once. Time point indicated: week 11, during vaccination. Every vaccination contained 300 ug of the mutant IDH1 20-mer peptide and was paired with topical imiquimod. The donor cohort comprised cases of new WHO grade 3 or 4 IDH1-mutant, ATRX-lost astrocytoma. Points on this clone: The antigen is not known.

This TCR was recovered from a woman aged 45-60 years with glioma. The chain recombines TRBV18 with TRBJ2-7; D gene unclear. The sequenced sample was PBMCs, obtained from a glioma patient whose treatment included an IDH1 peptide vaccine. CDR3 region: CASSLDSDHEQYF. The CDR3 nucleotides are TGTGCCAGCTCACTTGACTCCGACCACGAGCAGTACTTC.